Presented here are 14 T cell receptor beta chains from one specimen sequenced in a study of regulatory T cells in long-lasting Graves disease. Time point noted: persistent/refractory GD, antithyroid drugs over 5 years with positive TRAb. Isolated PBMC RNA provided the starting material for the TCR library. For TCR beta, libraries came from iRepertoire HTBI primers and Arm-PCR of CDR3 regions. From the multiplex PCR reads, TCRdb called clonotypes with MiXCR, one entry per CDR3 protein. The sample carries 400,000 to 600,000 distinct CDR3 sequences, under 25% recorded once. The source material was peripheral blood mononuclear cells (PBMCs), sampled when the disease was refractory, from a patient treated with antithyroid drugs. The receptors come from a female donor with Graves disease.

This clonotype has ten or more counts. This chain links TRBV7-2 with TRBJ1-6; D is perhaps TRBD1 (5 bases). V dropped 5 bases and J dropped 5 bases, with 13 bases sitting between them. The CDR3 has 15 residues. In germline, CDR1 is SGHTA, CDR2 FQGNSA. CDR3 nucleotides: TGTGCCAGCAGCATACGTAGGGGCGATAATTCACCCCTCCACTTT. It encodes CASSIRRGDNSPLHF.

This clonotype was counted many times. The chain is built from TRBV6-5 and TRBJ2-5, with TRBD1 matching over 8 bases. Germline values: CDR1 MNHEY, CDR2 SVGAGI. J lost 5 bases, V lost 2 bases, and 7 bases had no gene match. This CDR3 contains 15 residues. CDR3 residues: CASSYGGQGVETQYF. The CDR3 DNA sequence: TGTGCCAGCAGTTACGGCGGACAGGGTGTCGAGACCCAGTACTTC.

This clonotype was detected a few times. The chain links TRBV4-1 to TRBJ1-5; 8 positions agree with TRBD1. Germline CDR1 reads MGHRA; CDR2 reads YSYEKL. The ends lost 0 bases at V and 6 bases at J; junction bases unmatched: 7. The CDR3 is 16 amino acids. The CDR3 DNA reads TGCGCCAGCAGCCAAGATTGGCAGGGGGCTGTTCAGCCCCAGCATTTT. It specifies CASSQDWQGAVQPQHF.

The chain has TRBV28 and TRBJ2-1; 11 positions match TRBD2. CDR1 and CDR2 from the germline V gene are MDHEN and SYDVKM. With 5 bases clipped from V and 1 base from J, the junction kept 28 bases outside the gene matches. The CDR3 has 24 residues. CDR3 amino acids: CASSGPGGIPRTSGLKGSYNEQFF. The CDR3 DNA follows: TGTGCCAGCAGTGGCCCTGGGGGGATCCCCAGGACTAGCGGGCTAAAGGGGTCCTACAATGAGCAGTTCTTC. The complete variable domain, with remaining parts taken from reference TRBV28 and TRBJ2-1, reads DVKVTQSSRYLVKRTGEKVFLECVQDMDHENMFWYRQDPGLGLRLIYFSYDVKMKEKGDIPEGYSVSREKKERFSLILESASTNQTSMYLCASSGPGGIPRTSGLKGSYNEQFFGPGTRLTVL.

This clonotype was counted many times. This chain links TRBV3-1 with TRBJ2-5; D not resolved. There are 13 residues in the CDR3. The germline V gene has CDR1 LGHDT and CDR2 YNNKEL (reference sequence). The V end was cut by 4 bases, the J end by 4 bases, with 10 bases between. The chain's CDR3 is CASSPGHLETQYF. In nucleotides, the CDR3 is TGTGCCAGCAGCCCCGGCCACCTAGAGACCCAGTACTTC.

This chain connects TRBV14 to TRBJ1-6, with D maybe TRBD1 (6 bases). CDR3 length: 17 amino acids. V lost 2 bases and J 0 bases, leaving 11 bases between the germline ends. Germline values: CDR1 SGHDN, CDR2 FVKESK. CDR3 nucleotides: TGTGCCAGCAGCCAACACAGGGATACCTCCTATAATTCACCCCTCCACTTT. Protein sequence: CASSQHRDTSYNSPLHF.

Only a few counts were recorded for this clonotype. CDR3 DNA: TGTGCCAGCAGTTGGGACAGCCTTAGCAATCAGCCCCAGCATTTT. Translation: CASSWDSLSNQPQHF. The chain carries TRBV6-5 and TRBJ1-5, with 7 nucleotides matching TRBD1. Germline assignment: CDR1 MNHEY and CDR2 SVGAGI. This CDR3 comprises 15 residues. The trim removed 4 bases at V and 0 bases at J, leaving 3 bases unmatched.

A single count supports this clonotype. The chain carries TRBV27 and TRBJ2-7; D is undetermined. Germline V CDR1 and CDR2: MNHEY, SMNVEV (reference sequence). This CDR3 is built from 11 residues. V lost 10 bases and J 5 bases, leaving 12 bases between the germline ends. For the CDR3, the DNA is TGTGCCACCAAACTACGGGACGAGCAGTACTTC. It translates to CATKLRDEQYF.

The chain recombines TRBV6-2 or TRBV6-3 with TRBJ2-7; no reliable D call. V lost 5 bases and J 5 bases, leaving 19 bases between the germline ends. This CDR3 contains 15 residues. Germline V gene data show CDR1 as MNHEY and CDR2 as SVGEGT. The chain's CDR3 is CASSHRALRIHEQYF. The DNA for the CDR3 is TGTGCCAGCAGTCATCGGGCCCTTAGGATCCACGAGCAGTACTTC.

In this sample, this clonotype turned up many times. The genes are TRBV12-3 or TRBV12-4 and TRBJ2-7; 9 bases agree with TRBD2. The CDR3 spans 14 residues. V was clipped by 6 bases and J by 5 bases; unmatched bases: 8. The CDR3: CASRFSGSSDEQYF. CDR3 nucleotides: TGTGCCAGCAGATTTAGCGGGAGTAGTGACGAGCAGTACTTC.

V and J are TRBV9 and TRBJ2-7; D may be TRBD1 or TRBD2 (5 bases each). This CDR3 is built from 14 residues. Trimming took 0 bases from V and 3 from J, leaving 10 bases between them. Per germline, CDR1 SGDLS and CDR2 YYNGEE. The CDR3 bases are TGTGCCAGCAGCGTAGCGAGGGGCGGCTACGAGCAGTACTTC. It translates to CASSVARGGYEQYF.

The chain couples TRBV4-2 to TRBJ1-2; D gene uncertain. CDR1 is LGHNA, CDR2 YNFKEQ, per germline. With 2 bases removed from V and 5 bases from J, the gap between germline ends came to 15 bases. The CDR3 has 15 residues. The CDR3 reads CASSQPDGESYGYTF. The DNA of the CDR3 is TGTGCCAGCAGCCAACCCGACGGTGAAAGTTATGGCTACACCTTC.

Of note for this clonotype: In this CDR3 the conserved last residue, phenylalanine or tryptophan, is missing, so a read error is likely. Here the CDR3 reads CAWSRKDRGEQYL. CDR3 sequence (DNA): TGTGCCTGGAGTCGCAAGGACAGGGGCGAGCAGTACCTC. The chain employs TRBV30 and TRBJ2-7; TRBD1 aligns across 9 bases. Germline CDR1 reads GTSNPN; CDR2 reads SVGIG (reference sequence). The CDR3 has 13 residues. Trimming took 2 bases from V and 6 from J; bases not matched to a gene: 5.

The rearrangement links TRBV28 to TRBJ2-3, with 8 bases fitting TRBD2. The V and J ends lost 6 bases and 0 bases, in that order; junction bases with no gene match: 5. Germline V gene lookup returns CDR1 MDHEN and CDR2 SYDVKM. This CDR3 has 15 amino acids. DNA of the CDR3: TGTGCCAGCAGCCCACTAGCGGATAGCACAGATACGCAGTATTTT. This codes for CASSPLADSTDTQYF.